The next 19 T cell receptor beta chains were all read from a single sample in a study of CD8+ T cells in alopecia areata. Extraction of RNA preceded its reverse transcription into cDNA, which served as the sequencing template. The assay was immunoSEQ multiplex PCR, and TCRdb's table has in-frame clones only and misses some. The data contain 120,000 or so clones, around 45% of them seen just once; the ten biggest clones take up roughly a tenth. Sequenced material: NKG2D-low CD8+ T cells sorted from blood. The receptors were sampled from a human donor with alopecia areata.

V gene TRBV27 combines with J gene TRBJ1-2; tentatively, D is TRBD1 (6 bases). Germline assignment: CDR1 MNHEY and CDR2 SMNVEV (reference sequence). V lost 5 bases and J lost 7, with 14 bases in between. The CDR3 is 13 amino acids. CDR3: CASSPGPTGGYTF. The CDR3 coding sequence is TGTGCCAGCAGTCCTGGACCGACAGGTGGCTACACCTTC.

The sample holds a few counts of this clone. The genes are TRBV29-1 and TRBJ2-6; D call uncertain. The germline V gene has CDR1 SQVTM and CDR2 ANQGSEA. Deletions cut 7 bases from V and 0 bases from J, with 16 bases between. CDR3 length: 16 residues. The CDR3 reads CSAFARAVSGANVLTF. DNA of the CDR3: TGCAGCGCCTTTGCTAGGGCGGTCTCTGGGGCCAACGTCCTGACTTTC.

The V gene is TRBV5-1, the J gene TRBJ1-6; D unresolved. CDR1 and CDR2 (germline): SGHRS, YFSETQ. CDR3 length: 16 residues. Deletions cut 0 bases from V and 6 bases from J, with 13 bases between. The CDR3 DNA follows: TGCGCCAGCAGCTTGGAATCGCCAGAAGCTAATTCACCCCTCCACTTT. Its translation is CASSLESPEANSPLHF. The full variable domain, rest sourced from reference TRBV5-1 and TRBJ1-6, is KAGVTQTPRYLIKTRGQQVTLSCSPISGHRSVSWYQQTPGQGLQFLFEYFSETQRNKGNFPGRFSGRQFSNSRSEMNVSTLELGDSALYLCASSLESPEANSPLHFGNGTRLTVT.

This clone occurred a few times. This sequence joins TRBV5-6 and TRBJ1-5; tentative D call: TRBD1 (5 bases). Trimming shortened V by 1 base and J by 4 bases, and 6 bases separated the two germline ends. Germline V gives CDR1 SGHDT, CDR2 YYEEEE. CDR3 length: 13 residues. CDR3 region: CASSLWGNQPQHF. The CDR3 bases are TGTGCCAGCAGCTTGTGGGGGAATCAGCCCCAGCATTTT.

This chain links TRBV9 with TRBJ1-5, with D unclear. Germline values: CDR1 SGDLS, CDR2 YYNGEE. The V end was cut by 6 bases, the J end by 7 bases, with 11 bases between. The length of the CDR3 is 12 residues. This CDR3 is CASTTVEQPQHF. The CDR3 coding sequence is TGTGCCAGCACCACAGTGGAACAGCCCCAGCATTTT.

The chain uses TRBV30 and TRBJ2-1; TRBD2 is a possible D gene (5 bases). V lost 0 bases and J lost 2, with 11 bases in between. The CDR3 spans 15 residues. CDR1 is GTSNPN and CDR2 is SVGIG in the germline V gene (reference sequence). This CDR3 is CAWSVPDLTYNEQFF. The CDR3 DNA reads as TGTGCCTGGAGTGTACCGGACTTAACCTACAATGAGCAGTTCTTC.

This chain uses TRBV30 with TRBJ2-1; D is perhaps TRBD1 or TRBD2 (5 bases each). CDR3 length equals 12 residues. The germline V gene encodes CDR1 GTSNPN and CDR2 SVGIG (reference sequence). The ends were cut back, 5 bases at V and 13 bases at J, with 18 bases in the middle. CDR3 sequence: CAWAWDGGIQFF. The CDR3 DNA is TGTGCCTGGGCGTGGGACGGCGGAATCCAGTTCTTC.

This clone was picked up one time. The chain combines TRBV5-1 with TRBJ2-3; D might be TRBD2 (5 bases). CDR3 length equals 15 residues. The V and J ends lost 0 bases and 2 bases respectively, with 10 bases between them. Germline-derived CDR1 and CDR2 are SGHRS and YFSETQ. In DNA, the CDR3 is TGCGCCAGCAGCTTGGATGCGGGCAACACAGATACGCAGTATTTT. Its protein product is CASSLDAGNTDTQYF.

The J gene is TRBJ2-1, the V gene TRBV27; a possible D gene is TRBD2 (5 bases). This CDR3 spans 12 amino acids. The ends were cut back, 7 bases at V and 9 bases at J, with 13 bases in the middle. CDR1 is MNHEY, CDR2 SMNVEV, per germline (reference sequence). Here the CDR3 DNA reads TGTGCCAGCATAGGAAGGGCGGGTGAGCAGTTCTTC. Translation gives CASIGRAGEQFF.

This clone was picked up one time. CDR3 nucleotides: TGTGCCAGCAGCGCCGGGACAGATCACCAAAACATTCAGTACTTC. It codes for CASSAGTDHQNIQYF. This rearrangement joins TRBV9 to TRBJ2-4, with TRBD1 identical over 7 bases. V was clipped by 3 bases and J by 5 bases; unmatched bases: 8. Per germline, CDR1 SGDLS and CDR2 YYNGEE. This CDR3 is built from 15 residues. Full variable domain (missing parts from reference TRBV9 and TRBJ2-4): DSGVTQTPKHLITATGQRVTLRCSPRSGDLSVYWYQQSLDQGLQFLIQYYNGEERAKGNILERFSAQQFPDLHSELNLSSLELGDSALYFCASSAGTDHQNIQYFGAGTRLSVL.

There are a few counts of this clone. The chain combines TRBV29-1 with TRBJ1-2, with D unclear. The CDR3 consists of 13 residues. V lost 3 bases and J lost 8, with 16 bases in between. CDR1 and CDR2 (germline): SQVTM, ANQGSEA. The CDR3 coding sequence is TGCAGCGTTGACGAGGGCCCCCGAATGGGCTACACCTTC. Its protein product is CSVDEGPRMGYTF.

This clone appeared a single time. The J gene is TRBJ2-5, the V gene TRBV25-1, with D possibly being TRBD1 or TRBD2 (6 bases each). The CDR3 runs to 10 residues. Germline lookup yields CDR1 MGHDK and CDR2 SYGVNS. V lost 5 bases and J lost 11, with 9 bases in between. In DNA, the CDR3 is TGTGCCAGCAGTCAGGGGACTCAGTACTTC. Translated: CASSQGTQYF.

The gene calls are TRBV27 and TRBJ2-1; D is unresolved. The CDR3 extends over 8 amino acids. Trimming stripped 8 bases from V and 9 bases from J, with 2 bases between. Per the germline V gene, CDR1 is MNHEY and CDR2 is SMNVEV (reference sequence). This CDR3 is CASGEQFF. The CDR3 DNA reads TGTGCCAGCGGTGAGCAGTTCTTC.

This rearrangement joins TRBV2 to TRBJ1-1; possible D gene TRBD1, 6 bases. Germline assignment: CDR1 SNHLY and CDR2 FYNNEI. This CDR3 region has 16 residues. Between the trimmed V and J ends, which lost 7 bases and 1 base, there was a span of 19 bases. The CDR3 bases are TGTGCCAGCACGATGCCGGGGGGGCGGGCGAACACTGAAGCTTTCTTT. Translation: CASTMPGGRANTEAFF.

The chain uses TRBV29-1 and TRBJ2-7; D remains unclear. The CDR3 has 15 amino acids. CDR1 is SQVTM and CDR2 is ANQGSEA in the germline V gene. The V and J ends lost 1 base and 0 bases respectively, with 13 bases between them. The CDR3 spells CSVEVGRPGSYEQYF. Here the CDR3 DNA reads TGCAGCGTTGAAGTCGGGCGGCCAGGCTCCTACGAGCAGTACTTC.

The gene calls are TRBV20-1 and TRBJ1-2; 7 positions match TRBD1. Germline CDR1 reads DFQATT; CDR2 reads SNEGSKA (reference sequence). This CDR3 spans 11 amino acids. CDR3 in DNA: TGCGGAACCAGGGGGGAGGGTGGCTACACCTTC. Translating it yields CGTRGEGGYTF.

Details on this clone: Within the sample, other DNA sequences also encode this same CDR3. The rearrangement uses TRBV9 and TRBJ2-1; D remains ambiguous. The CDR3 spans 11 residues. Trimming removed 2 bases at V and 5 bases at J, with 2 bases between. Per the germline V gene, CDR1 is SGDLS and CDR2 is YYNGEE. The CDR3 reads CASSVNNEQFF. The CDR3 bases are TGTGCCAGCAGCGTCAACAATGAGCAGTTCTTC.

This rearrangement joins TRBV5-6 to TRBJ2-7, with 11 nucleotides matching TRBD2. With 4 bases clipped from V and 2 bases from J, the junction kept 5 bases outside the gene matches. Germline V gene lookup returns CDR1 SGHDT and CDR2 YYEEEE. This CDR3 spans 15 amino acids. As DNA, the CDR3 is TGTGCCAGCAGCGTGGGACTAGCGGCCACCTACGAGCAGTACTTC. Protein sequence: CASSVGLAATYEQYF.

This chain connects TRBV29-1 to TRBJ2-7; no reliable D call. Between the trimmed V and J ends, which lost 7 bases and 3 bases, there was a span of 13 bases. The CDR3 covers 12 residues. Germline-derived CDR1 and CDR2 are SQVTM and ANQGSEA. The DNA for the CDR3 is TGCAGCGGATACGGGCAGAACTACGAGCAGTACTTC. Protein product: CSGYGQNYEQYF.